These T cell receptor beta chains were read from a single sample in a study of T cell repertoires in cytomegalovirus infection. TCRdb analysed the reads with MiXCR anew, one entry per CDR3 protein. Of some 600,000 distinct CDR3 sequences listed, more than 20% were seen once; the top ten hold roughly 8%. The sample comprised CD8+ T cells from PBMCs. These receptors came from a human donor in good health (CMV status not recorded). Some clones in this sample may be carry-over from other donors' samples. The CDR3 runs from the conserved cysteine through the conserved F or W. The D gene is left open where the match is weak. Where a row states a size, it is once, few, many or the class of an expanded clone; other rows omit it.

V gene	D gene	CDR3 length	clone size	J gene	CDR3 protein	CDR3 DNA
TRBV14	.	13	few	TRBJ1-1	CASNQDGRVEAFF	TGTGCCAGCAACCAAGACGGCAGGGTGGAAGCTTTCTTT
TRBV29-1	.	14	.	TRBJ1-2	CSVDGQGVNYGYTF	TGCAGCGTTGACGGGCAGGGCGTTAACTATGGCTACACCTTC
TRBV4-1	TRBD2	15	few	TRBJ2-1	CASSQVSGVDNEQFF	TGCGCCAGCAGCCAAGTCAGCGGGGTGGACAATGAGCAGTTCTTC
TRBV29-1	.	11	.	TRBJ2-1	CSVPRLNEQFF	TGCAGCGTTCCGAGGTTGAATGAGCAGTTCTTC
TRBV6-5	.	15	many	TRBJ2-5	CASSTTLRRAETQYF	TGTGCCAGCAGCACTACTCTCAGGAGAGCGGAGACCCAGTACTTC
TRBV20-1	TRBD2	15	.	TRBJ2-3	CSARVLAGRGDTQYF	TGCAGTGCTAGGGTACTAGCGGGGCGGGGAGATACGCAGTATTTT
TRBV20-1	.	13	few	TRBJ2-1	CSARRGPYNEQFF	TGCAGTGCTAGGAGGGGCCCCTACAATGAGCAGTTCTTC
TRBV20-1	TRBD2	15	few	TRBJ2-1	CSARGKRGDYNEQFF	TGCAGTGCTAGAGGGAAGCGGGGGGACTACAATGAGCAGTTCTTC
TRBV10-3	.	16	.	TRBJ1-4	CAIGDPKRGTNEKLFF	TGTGCCATCGGTGACCCTAAACGTGGGACTAATGAAAAACTGTTTTTT
TRBV20-1	.	14	.	TRBJ2-3	CSASGWTGTDTQYF	TGCAGTGCTAGTGGGTGGACAGGCACAGATACGCAGTATTTT
TRBV13	.	12	.	TRBJ1-6	CASSFQNSPLHF	TGTGCCAGCAGCTTCCAAAATTCACCCCTCCACTTT
TRBV7-6	.	13	few	TRBJ1-5	CASSLNSPGPQHF	TGTGCCAGCAGCTTGAACAGCCCTGGACCCCAGCATTTT
TRBV12-3/TRBV12-4	.	12	once	TRBJ2-2	CVSNNHPGELFF	TGTGTCAGCAACAACCACCCCGGGGAGCTGTTTTTT
TRBV19	TRBD1	13	few	TRBJ2-1	CATGQGGTNEQFF	TGTGCCACCGGACAGGGGGGGACCAATGAGCAGTTCTTC
TRBV29-1	.	12	.	TRBJ2-4	CSVEVRLNIQYF	TGCAGCGTTGAAGTTCGGCTAAACATTCAGTACTTC
TRBV6-6	.	13	.	TRBJ1-2	CASVPAGGPGYTF	TGTGCCAGCGTCCCTGCTGGGGGGCCTGGCTACACCTTC
TRBV7-9	TRBD2	17	many	TRBJ2-3	CASSSPDKRGGPDTQYF	TGTGCCAGCAGCTCCCCGGATAAGCGGGGGGGCCCAGATACGCAGTATTTT
TRBV4-1	.	16	few	TRBJ2-1	CASSQDGEGESGEQFF	TGCGCCAGCAGCCAAGATGGAGAGGGGGAAAGCGGTGAGCAGTTCTTC
TRBV7-9	.	12	few	TRBJ1-2	CASSLRVNGYTF	TGTGCCAGCAGCCTCAGGGTTAATGGCTACACCTTC
TRBV7-7	.	13	many	TRBJ2-3	CASSPSLADTQYF	TGTGCTAGCAGTCCGTCTTTGGCAGATACGCAGTATTTT
TRBV7-6	.	12	many	TRBJ1-1	CASSRDDTEAFF	TGTGCCAGCAGCCGCGACGACACTGAAGCTTTCTTT
TRBV29-1	.	14	few	TRBJ2-6	CSVGVSSGANVLTF	TGCAGCGTTGGAGTCAGCTCTGGGGCCAACGTCCTGACTTTC
TRBV19	.	16	once	TRBJ1-1	CASSNIRTKMNTEAFF	TGTGCCAGTAGTAATATAAGGACTAAAATGAACACTGAAGCTTTCTTT
TRBV6-5	.	15	.	TRBJ2-5	CASSSGNCGGETQYF	TGTGCCAGCAGCTCTGGTAACTGCGGAGGAGAGACCCAGTACTTC
TRBV5-8	TRBD1	14	.	TRBJ2-1	CASSLVGTDNEQFF	TGTGCCAGCAGCTTGGTTGGGACAGACAATGAGCAGTTCTTC
TRBV12-5	.	14	many	TRBJ1-3	CASAGGDSGNTIYF	TGTGCTAGCGCGGGGGGCGACTCTGGAAACACCATATATTTT
TRBV4-1	.	12	.	TRBJ2-2	CASSQVGGELFF	TGCGCCAGCAGCCAAGTTGGGGGGGAGCTGTTTTTT
TRBV5-4	TRBD1	11	once	TRBJ2-7	CASSDRGEQYF	TGTGCCAGCAGCGACAGGGGCGAGCAGTACTTC
TRBV20-1	.	13	.	TRBJ1-2	CSARIGMGYGYTF	TGCAGTGCTAGGATTGGGATGGGCTATGGCTACACCTTC
TRBV20-1	.	15	.	TRBJ2-5	CSGKDPPDPQETQYF	TGCAGTGGTAAGGACCCACCGGACCCGCAAGAGACCCAGTACTTC
TRBV9	.	12	.	TRBJ2-1	CASSVAQEEQFF	TGTGCCAGCAGCGTAGCTCAGGAGGAGCAGTTCTTC
TRBV2	TRBD2	14	many	TRBJ2-1	CASSPGLSYNEQFF	TGTGCCAGCAGCCCGGGACTATCTTACAATGAGCAGTTCTTC
TRBV19	TRBD1	15	many	TRBJ2-1	CASSITGTGNNEQFF	TGTGCCAGTAGTATCACCGGGACAGGGAACAATGAGCAGTTCTTC
TRBV15	.	13	.	TRBJ1-2	CATSRGSNYGYTF	TGTGCCACCAGCAGAGGGTCGAACTATGGCTACACCTTC
TRBV7-6	TRBD2	15	.	TRBJ2-7	CASSPRGSGGYEQYF	TGTGCCAGCAGCCCCCGGGGTAGCGGGGGCTACGAGCAGTACTTC
TRBV6-2/TRBV6-3	.	16	.	TRBJ2-3	CASSQGRVYGTDTQYF	TGTGCCAGCAGCCAGGGCAGGGTGTACGGCACAGATACGCAGTATTTT
TRBV27	.	16	.	TRBJ2-2	CASSYSAAGYTGELFF	TGTGCCAGCAGTTACTCAGCCGCAGGTTACACCGGGGAGCTGTTTTTT
TRBV7-6	TRBD1	15	.	TRBJ1-4	CASSLTQGASEKLFF	TGTGCCAGCAGCTTGACACAGGGGGCAAGTGAAAAACTGTTTTTT
TRBV7-9	.	13	few	TRBJ2-7	CASSLGMAAEQYF	TGTGCCAGCAGCTTAGGGATGGCCGCCGAGCAGTACTTC
TRBV19	.	14	once	TRBJ1-1	CASSINRRAFEAFF	TGTGCCAGTAGTATTAACAGGAGGGCCTTTGAAGCTTTCTTT
TRBV7-6	.	14	few	TRBJ1-1	CASSLSPTGTEAFF	TGTGCCAGCAGCTTATCCCCAACGGGCACTGAAGCTTTCTTT
TRBV7-4	.	15	few	TRBJ1-4	CASSSSGDLNEKLFF	TGTGCCAGCAGTTCATCAGGAGATCTTAATGAAAAACTGTTTTTT
TRBV6-2/TRBV6-3	.	15	few	TRBJ1-5	CASSDSPTDYQPQHF	TGTGCCAGCAGTGACTCGCCGACAGATTATCAGCCCCAGCATTTT
TRBV2	.	13	.	TRBJ2-7	CASKPSGPYEQYF	TGTGCCAGCAAACCCTCGGGTCCCTACGAGCAGTACTTC
TRBV7-9	TRBD2	12	.	TRBJ2-1	CASSRLAGDNGF	TGTGCCAGCAGCCGTCTAGCGGGGGATAACGGCTTC
TRBV2	.	16	.	TRBJ2-2	CASAHLWASRTGELFF	TGTGCCAGCGCCCATCTCTGGGCTAGCAGGACCGGGGAGCTGTTTTTT
TRBV2	.	14	.	TRBJ2-5	CASSELVNQETQYF	TGTGCCAGCAGTGAATTGGTCAACCAAGAGACCCAGTACTTC
TRBV7-8	.	13	many	TRBJ2-1	CASSWGRNNEQFF	TGTGCCAGCAGCTGGGGACGGAACAATGAGCAGTTCTTC
TRBV6-2/TRBV6-3	.	13	.	TRBJ2-5	CASSKQGFETQYF	TGTGCCAGCAGTAAGCAGGGTTTCGAGACCCAGTACTTC
TRBV28	.	16	many	TRBJ2-5	CASSPRTVRFSETQYF	TGTGCCAGCAGTCCTAGGACAGTTCGATTTTCGGAGACCCAGTACTTC
TRBV7-2	TRBD2	17	many	TRBJ2-1	CASSFRTLAGEGNEQFF	TGTGCCAGCAGCTTCAGGACTCTAGCGGGGGAGGGCAATGAGCAGTTCTTC
TRBV5-1	.	12	few	TRBJ2-7	CASSETDYEQYF	TGCGCCAGCAGCGAGACGGACTACGAGCAGTACTTC